What follows describes a single TCR beta chain. The target antigen is unknown. The data were taken from a study of PD-1 blockade in classical Hodgkin lymphoma. Whole-study results and caveats: Patients with an early start, nivolumab under 1 year after ASCT, were excluded. By cycle point C4D1, TCR diversity had risen significantly in CD4+ cells (but not CD8+ cells).

The sample's time point: cycle 4 day 1 (C4D1), after 5 to 7 weeks of nivolumab. There was relapse after autologous stem cell transplantation in every patient, and there was variation in brentuximab vedotin exposure. Thawed PBMCs were the source of CD4+ T cells, purified by magnetic negative selection. Progressive disease, partial response or complete response was each patient's best response. The protocol was immunoSEQ multiplex PCR, while the TCRdb copy is restricted to in-frame clones and leaves out a portion. This sample has roughly 30,000 clones, with roughly 80% found just once. The CDR3 spans 15 residues. Germline CDR1 reads LNHNV; CDR2 reads YYDKDF (reference sequence). V was pared by 2 bases and J by 2 bases, with 13 bases between.

This rearrangement joins TRBV15 to TRBJ2-7; D is perhaps TRBD1 (6 bases). The sequence came from a human donor with classical Hodgkin lymphoma. This sample comprised CD4+ T cells from blood, obtained before the fourth cycle of nivolumab. The CDR3 coding sequence is TGTGCCACCAGCAGATCCGGAAGGGGGACCTACGAGCAGTACTTC. Protein product: CATSRSGRGTYEQYF. The whole variable domain, filled in from reference TRBV15 and TRBJ2-7, reads DAMVIQNPRYQVTQFGKPVTLSCSQTLNHNVMYWYQQKSSQAPKLLFHYYDKDFNNEADTPDNFQSRRPNTSFCFLDIRSPGLGDTAMYLCATSRSGRGTYEQYFGPGTRLTVT.